This T cell receptor beta chain stems from a study of identical twins (dated by TCRdb to the mid-2010s). Background for the entire study: The study deep-sequenced TCR alpha and beta repertoires from monozygotic twins, unrelated adults of various ages and cord blood to test whether fetal clonotypes persist. To rule out contamination, replicate twin experiments were performed at different times with different library preparation protocols.

Broad study findings and their caveats: Because the same donors could not be followed over many years, the conclusions depended on cross-sectional statistical analysis. Compared with coincidental sharing between unrelated individuals, out-of-frame TCR alpha sequences shared between twins had an excess of sequences with low generation probability. In monozygotic twins, out-of-frame TCR alpha sharing was systematically underestimated by recombination models, although the models agreed with sharing between unrelated individuals. Invariant T cells such as MAIT and iNKT could partly confound zero-insertion analyses, although diverse VJ usage argued against such confounding for most clonotypes. The excess sharing between twins in beta out-of-frame sequences was weaker because fewer shared sequences reduced the signal-to-noise ratio. Fewer insertions were carried by abundant cord blood beta clonotypes; a weaker similar trend was observed in young adult naive repertoires, while no such trend was observed in memory repertoires.

This clonotype showed up many times. The specificity of this receptor is unknown. Within one base of it there is no much larger clone, and no base qualities were kept. The CDR3, from cysteine to valine, totals 16 residues. Of the read, only the CDR3 DNA is kept; its 48 bases are in frame from base 1. Only healthy Caucasian donors were included. Three pairs of female monozygotic twins, all aged roughly 18 to 29 years, made up the twin cohort. RNA for TCR libraries was isolated from peripheral blood mononuclear cells. Libraries were made using 5' RACE. The sequencing machine was an Illumina HiSeq 2000. Template switching introduced a universal primer binding site; the final cDNA contained a unique molecular identifier, enabling accurate counting of TCR cDNA molecules. Specific primers in the conserved constant-segment region were used to synthesize first-strand cDNA for TCR alpha and beta chains. To control for contamination, every cDNA library was double barcoded, receiving both a SMART-Mk sample barcode and Illumina barcodes. TruSeq adapter sequences and Illumina sample barcodes were added in two successive PCR steps. The TCR alpha and beta cDNA libraries were sequenced on the Illumina HiSeq platform using custom primers. As for the original processing: MiGEC was used to process raw reads and extract unique molecular identifiers, and MiXCR was used to find CDR3 positions. Recombination models were inferred per individual with the repgenHMM and IGoR tools using an EM algorithm. Shared clonotypes were analyzed with the tcR package in R, and sharing was normalized by the product of cloneset sizes. To study raw recombination without the effects of thymic and clonal selection, out-of-frame nonproductive sequences were analyzed. TCRdb cleaned the public reads at Q25 with fastp, built clones with MiXCR and kept in-frame beta chains. For every CDR3 protein sequence, its rows merge into one entry that carries the most common genes and DNA. The V and J calls here are based on TCRdb, not the publication. Counted in this sample were 500,000 to 650,000 distinct CDR3 sequences; 7% to 7.5% of them appeared once. In total, the top ten clones hold approximately 1.5% of the sample.

The data were also submitted as part of a second study, on yellow fever vaccine responses in identical twins. The second study reports: The authors reported that the T cell response to vaccination in identical twins appeared partly convergent and partly personalized. In identical twins, the study followed T cell clones that responded to the vaccine with precision.

This chain is built from TRBV21-1 and TRBJ2-7; the table calls TRBD1, which could not be checked here. TRBV21-1 is listed as a pseudogene. This receptor was identified in a woman in her late teens or twenties in good health. Material for sequencing was PBMCs. In nucleotides, the sequence is TGTGCCAGCAGCGTACTTGGGACAGGGGGCTGGGGCGAGCAGTACGTC. It encodes CASSVLGTGGWGEQYV.